What follows are 13 T cell receptor beta chains derived from one specimen sequenced in a study of human T cells and chemical hapten exposure. The time point is: patch test 2, 6 weeks after DPC sensitization. The treatment here: therapeutic diphenylcyclopropenone sensitization with weekly scalp DPC. TCRdb used MiXCR to reprocess the RACE reads, holding one entry per CDR3 protein. Of about 81,000 distinct CDR3 sequences listed, about 9.4% are singletons. The starting material was whole blood, obtained in connection with sensitization to the hapten diphenylcyclopropenone (DPC). The origin of the receptors is a woman aged 25-40 years with alopecia areata. Some clones in this sample may be carry-over from other donors' samples.

The V gene is TRBV19, the J gene TRBJ2-1; 10 bases agree with TRBD2. The CDR3 runs 15 residues. V lost 2 bases to trimming and J lost 5 bases; unmatched junction nucleotides: 3. CDR1 is LNHDA and CDR2 is SQIVND in the germline V gene (reference sequence). The CDR3, as DNA: TGTGCCAGTAGTATAAGCGGGGGGGCTCACAATGAGCAGTTCTTC. Protein: CASSISGGAHNEQFF.

This clonotype showed up just a few times. The chain combines TRBV29-1 with TRBJ2-2; D perhaps matches TRBD1 (6 bases). The length of the CDR3 is 13 residues. With 6 bases removed from V and 3 bases from J, the gap between germline ends came to 11 bases. Per germline, CDR1 SQVTM and CDR2 ANQGSEA. The CDR3 nucleotides read TGCAGCGTATCAGGGGTGTACACCGGGGAGCTGTTTTTT. Translation: CSVSGVYTGELFF.

The gene calls are TRBV6-2 or TRBV6-3 and TRBJ2-5, with D maybe TRBD1 (6 bases). Germline values: CDR1 MNHEY, CDR2 SVGEGT. CDR3 length: 14 residues. Trimming left V 2 bases short and J 7 bases short, with 14 bases between. CDR3 loop: CASSYGDTRSTQYF. CDR3 nucleotides: TGTGCCAGCAGTTACGGGGACACCCGGTCGACCCAGTACTTC.

This clonotype was found a few times. V usage is TRBV11-2 and J usage is TRBJ2-1; D ambiguous. The germline gives CDR1 SGHAT, CDR2 FQNNGV. The CDR3 spans 16 residues. V was trimmed by 5 bases and J by 4 bases, leaving 18 bases between them. This chain's CDR3 is CASSLPRKSDYNEQFF. CDR3 DNA sequence: TGTGCCAGCAGCCTACCTCGGAAGTCGGATTACAATGAGCAGTTCTTC.

The chain carries TRBV11-2 and TRBJ1-1; possibly TRBD1 for D (6 bases). Germline CDR1 reads SGHAT; CDR2 reads FQNNGV. Trimming cost V 3 bases and J 8 bases, with 13 bases left between them. The CDR3 is made up of 13 amino acids. This CDR3 reads CASSFKTGLEAFF. CDR3 DNA: TGTGCCAGCAGCTTCAAAACAGGGTTAGAAGCTTTCTTT.

This clonotype was found many times. V gene TRBV6-6 combines with J gene TRBJ1-1, with D unresolved. The V and J ends lost 0 bases and 0 bases respectively, with 5 bases between them. This CDR3 has 14 residues. Germline V gene sequence: CDR1 MNHNY, CDR2 SVGAGI (reference sequence). The CDR3 here is CASSYSEVNTEAFF. The CDR3 DNA follows: TGTGCCAGCAGTTACTCGGAGGTGAACACTGAAGCTTTCTTT.

In its sample, this clonotype was seen many times. The genes are TRBV29-1 and TRBJ2-3; 7 bases agree with TRBD2. The CDR3 covers 15 residues. In germline, CDR1 is SQVTM, CDR2 ANQGSEA. J gave up 2 bases and V 1 base, and 6 bases lay outside the gene matches. CDR3 residues: CSVEGAGQNTDTQYF. The CDR3 DNA is TGCAGCGTTGAAGGAGCGGGGCAGAACACAGATACGCAGTATTTT.

This clonotype came up a few times. The V gene is TRBV27, the J gene TRBJ1-5; 7 bases are a match to TRBD1. The CDR3 has 14 residues. The trim removed 3 bases at V and 8 bases at J, leaving 7 bases unmatched. Germline V gene data show CDR1 as MNHEY and CDR2 as SMNVEV (reference sequence). DNA for the CDR3: TGTGCCAGCAGTTTCCACAGGGGAAGGGAGCCCCAGCATTTT. This codes for CASSFHRGREPQHF.

This clonotype has ten or more counts. The chain employs TRBV11-2 and TRBJ2-1; TRBD1 matches at 9 bases. The trim removed 5 bases at V and 9 bases at J, leaving 11 bases unmatched. CDR3 length equals 15 residues. CDR1 SGHAT and CDR2 FQNNGV come from the germline V gene. CDR3 loop: CASSLDRGRSGEQFF. CDR3 coding DNA: TGTGCCAGCAGCCTGGACAGGGGTCGGAGTGGTGAGCAGTTCTTC.

Ten or more counts support this clonotype. The chain uses TRBV28 and TRBJ2-7; D gene unclear. The CDR3 totals 14 residues. Between the trimmed V and J ends, which lost 2 bases and 6 bases, there was a span of 14 bases. Germline V gene sequence: CDR1 MDHEN, CDR2 SYDVKM. The CDR3 is CASSLSGVRGEQYF. As DNA, the CDR3 is TGTGCCAGCAGTTTAAGTGGGGTACGAGGCGAGCAGTACTTC.

This clonotype was seen repeatedly, ten times or more. The chain couples TRBV20-1 to TRBJ2-7, with D tentatively TRBD2 (6 bases). V lost 3 bases and J 2 bases, leaving 11 bases between the germline ends. This CDR3 spans 13 amino acids. The germline CDR1 and CDR2 sequences are DFQATT and SNEGSKA (reference sequence). As DNA, the CDR3 is TGCAGTGCTAGTGGCGGGAATACCTACGAGCAGTACTTC. It is translated as CSASGGNTYEQYF.

This rearrangement joins TRBV12-3 or TRBV12-4 to TRBJ2-2; no clear D. The CDR3 has 13 amino acids. V lost 2 bases and J lost 6, with 7 bases in between. CDR3 region: CASSLIVAGELFF. As DNA, the CDR3 is TGTGCCAGCAGTTTAATTGTAGCCGGGGAGCTGTTTTTT.

In this sample, this clonotype turned up a few times. J is TRBJ1-2 and V is TRBV5-6; TRBD1 aligns across 12 bases. The CDR3 is 15 residues long. CDR1 and CDR2 (germline): SGHDT, YYEEEE. The J segment lost 7 bases and the V segment lost 5 bases, leaving 9 bases of the junction unmatched. In nucleotides, the CDR3 is TGTGCCAGCAGATACACCGGGACAGGGGGCGTTGGCTACACCTTC. This sequence encodes CASRYTGTGGVGYTF.